This entry describes one TCR beta chain. 60 Vbeta and 13 Jbeta primers were used in PCR. Produced via immunoSEQ multiplex PCR; TCRdb's table is partial and in-frame only. The data hold 40,000 or so clones, with over 65% observed a single time. Trimming at V came to 1 base and at J to 0 bases, leaving 4 bases not matched to a gene. CDR3 length equals 17 residues. Germline V CDR1 and CDR2: SGHRS, YFSETQ. This sample is part of a study of cytomegalovirus exposure and HLA in healthy donors. The sequence came from a man aged 50 or older in good health and CMV-seropositive. V and J are TRBV5-1 and TRBJ2-3; 11 bases are shared with TRBD2. The source material was PBMCs. In DNA, the CDR3 is TGCGCCAGCAGCTTGACTAGCGGGGGATTTAGCACAGATACGCAGTATTTT. It is translated as CASSLTSGGFSTDTQYF.